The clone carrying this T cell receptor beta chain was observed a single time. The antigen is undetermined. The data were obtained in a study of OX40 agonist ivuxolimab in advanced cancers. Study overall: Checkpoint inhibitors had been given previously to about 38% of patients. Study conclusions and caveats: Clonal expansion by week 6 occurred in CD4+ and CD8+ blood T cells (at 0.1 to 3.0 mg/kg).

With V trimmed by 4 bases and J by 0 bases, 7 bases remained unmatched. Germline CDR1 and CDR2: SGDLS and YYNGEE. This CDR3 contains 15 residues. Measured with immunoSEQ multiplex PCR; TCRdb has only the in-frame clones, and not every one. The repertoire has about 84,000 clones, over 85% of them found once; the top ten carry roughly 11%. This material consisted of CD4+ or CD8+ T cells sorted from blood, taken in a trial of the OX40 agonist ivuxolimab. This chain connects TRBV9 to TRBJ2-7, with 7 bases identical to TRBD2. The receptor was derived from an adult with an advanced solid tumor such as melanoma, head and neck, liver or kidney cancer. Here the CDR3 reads CASSPALADSYEQYF. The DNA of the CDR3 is TGTGCCAGCAGCCCAGCGCTAGCGGACTCCTACGAGCAGTACTTC.